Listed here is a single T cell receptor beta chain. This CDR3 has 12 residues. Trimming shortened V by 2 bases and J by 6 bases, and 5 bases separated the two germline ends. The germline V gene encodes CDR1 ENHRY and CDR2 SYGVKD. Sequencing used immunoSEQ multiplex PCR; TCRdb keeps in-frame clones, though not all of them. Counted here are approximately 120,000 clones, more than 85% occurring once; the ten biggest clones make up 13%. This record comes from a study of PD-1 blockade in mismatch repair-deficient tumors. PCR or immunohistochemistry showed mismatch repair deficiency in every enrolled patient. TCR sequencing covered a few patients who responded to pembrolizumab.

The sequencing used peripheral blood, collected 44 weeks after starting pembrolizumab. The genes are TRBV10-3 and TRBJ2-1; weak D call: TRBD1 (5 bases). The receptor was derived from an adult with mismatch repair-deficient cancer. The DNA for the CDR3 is TGTGCCATCAGTGAGAGGGGCAATGAGCAGTTCTTC. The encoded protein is CAISERGNEQFF.